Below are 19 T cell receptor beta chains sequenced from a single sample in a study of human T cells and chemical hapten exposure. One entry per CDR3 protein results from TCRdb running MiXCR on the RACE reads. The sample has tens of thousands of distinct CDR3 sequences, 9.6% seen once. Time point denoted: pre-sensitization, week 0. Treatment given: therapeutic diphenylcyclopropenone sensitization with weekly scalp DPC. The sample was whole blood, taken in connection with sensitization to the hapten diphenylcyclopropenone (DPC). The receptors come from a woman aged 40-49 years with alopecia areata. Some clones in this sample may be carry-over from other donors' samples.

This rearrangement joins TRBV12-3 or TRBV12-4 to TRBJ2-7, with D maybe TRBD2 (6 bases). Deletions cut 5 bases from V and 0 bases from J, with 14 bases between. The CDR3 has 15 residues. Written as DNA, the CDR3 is TGTGCCAGCAGTCCTTCGGACGGGAGCTCCTACGAGCAGTACTTC. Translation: CASSPSDGSSYEQYF.

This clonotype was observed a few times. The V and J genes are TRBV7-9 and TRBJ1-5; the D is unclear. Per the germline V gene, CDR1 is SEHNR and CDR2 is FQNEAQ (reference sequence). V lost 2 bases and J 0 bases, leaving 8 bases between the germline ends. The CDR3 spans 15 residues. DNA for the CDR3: TGTGCCAGCAGCTTACGGGGAGATAGCAATCAGCCCCAGCATTTT. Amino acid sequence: CASSLRGDSNQPQHF.

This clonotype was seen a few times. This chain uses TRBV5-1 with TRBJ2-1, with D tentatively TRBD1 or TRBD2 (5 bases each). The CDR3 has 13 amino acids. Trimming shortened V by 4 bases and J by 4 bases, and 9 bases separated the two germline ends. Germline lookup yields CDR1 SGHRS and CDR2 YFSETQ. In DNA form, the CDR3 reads TGCGCCAGCAGCGGGGGACCTTACAATGAGCAGTTCTTC. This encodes CASSGGPYNEQFF.

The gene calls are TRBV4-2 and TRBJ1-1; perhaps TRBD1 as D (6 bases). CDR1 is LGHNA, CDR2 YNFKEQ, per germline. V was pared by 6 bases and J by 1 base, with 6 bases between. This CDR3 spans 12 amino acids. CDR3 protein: CASRGANTEAFF. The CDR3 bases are TGTGCCAGCAGGGGGGCGAACACTGAAGCTTTCTTT.

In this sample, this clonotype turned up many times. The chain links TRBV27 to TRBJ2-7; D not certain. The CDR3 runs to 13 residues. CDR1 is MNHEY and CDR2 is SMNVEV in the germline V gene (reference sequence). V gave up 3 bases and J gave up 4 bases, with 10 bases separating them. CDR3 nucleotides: TGTGCCAGCAGTTTTTCGAGGTCTTACGAGCAGTACTTC. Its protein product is CASSFSRSYEQYF.

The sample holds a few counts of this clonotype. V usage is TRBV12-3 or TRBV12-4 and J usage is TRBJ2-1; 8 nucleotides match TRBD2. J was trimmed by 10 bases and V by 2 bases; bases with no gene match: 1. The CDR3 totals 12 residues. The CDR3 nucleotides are TGTGCCAGCAGTTTATCTAGCGGGGAGCAGTTCTTC. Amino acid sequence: CASSLSSGEQFF.

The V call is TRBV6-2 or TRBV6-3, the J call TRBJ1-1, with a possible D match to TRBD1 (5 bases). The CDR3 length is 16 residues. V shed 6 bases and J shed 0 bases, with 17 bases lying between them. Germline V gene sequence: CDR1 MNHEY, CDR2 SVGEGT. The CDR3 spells CASSPHSGRLNTEAFF. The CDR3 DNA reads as TGTGCCAGCAGCCCCCATTCGGGACGGCTGAACACTGAAGCTTTCTTT.

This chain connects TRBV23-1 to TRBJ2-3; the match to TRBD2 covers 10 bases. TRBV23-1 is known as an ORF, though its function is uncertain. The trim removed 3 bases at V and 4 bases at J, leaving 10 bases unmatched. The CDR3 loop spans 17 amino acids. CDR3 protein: CASSHKRGTSAPDTQYF. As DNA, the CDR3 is TGCGCCAGCAGTCATAAGCGGGGGACTAGCGCTCCAGATACGCAGTATTTT.

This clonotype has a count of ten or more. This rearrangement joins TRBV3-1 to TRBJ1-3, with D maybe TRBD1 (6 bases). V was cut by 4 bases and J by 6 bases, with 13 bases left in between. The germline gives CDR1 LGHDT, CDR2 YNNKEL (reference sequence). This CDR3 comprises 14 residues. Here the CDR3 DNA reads TGTGCCAGCAGCCGGACAGTAGGGGAAAACACCATATATTTT. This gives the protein CASSRTVGENTIYF.

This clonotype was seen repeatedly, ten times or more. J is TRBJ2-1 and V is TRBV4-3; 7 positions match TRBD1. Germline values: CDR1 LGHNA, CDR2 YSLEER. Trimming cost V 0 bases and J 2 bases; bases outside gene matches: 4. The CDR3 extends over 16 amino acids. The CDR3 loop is CASSQDRGPPYNEQFF. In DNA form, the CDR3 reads TGCGCCAGCAGCCAAGATAGGGGGCCGCCCTACAATGAGCAGTTCTTC.

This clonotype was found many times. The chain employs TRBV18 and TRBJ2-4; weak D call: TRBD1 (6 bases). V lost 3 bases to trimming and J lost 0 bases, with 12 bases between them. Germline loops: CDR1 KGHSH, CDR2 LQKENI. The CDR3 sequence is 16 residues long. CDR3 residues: CASSPWTVIAKNIQYF. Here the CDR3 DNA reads TGTGCCAGCTCACCCTGGACAGTTATAGCCAAAAACATTCAGTACTTC.

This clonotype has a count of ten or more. CDR3 in DNA: TGTGCCACTTCTCGGGACTTTCAAGGCCCAGATACGCAGTATTTT. Protein product: CATSRDFQGPDTQYF. The chain has TRBV5-4 and TRBJ2-3, with a possible D match to TRBD2 (6 bases). The V gene's germline CDR1 is SGHNT and CDR2 YYREEE (reference sequence). Trimming shortened V by 9 bases and J by 4 bases, and 21 bases separated the two germline ends. The CDR3 is 15 residues long.

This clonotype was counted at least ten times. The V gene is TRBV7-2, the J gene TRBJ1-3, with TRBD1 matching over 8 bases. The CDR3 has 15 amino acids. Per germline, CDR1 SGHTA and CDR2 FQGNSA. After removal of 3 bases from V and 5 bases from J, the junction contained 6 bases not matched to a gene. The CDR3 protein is CASSFGTGGRNTIYF. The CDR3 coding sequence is TGTGCCAGCAGCTTTGGGACAGGCGGGAGAAACACCATATATTTT.

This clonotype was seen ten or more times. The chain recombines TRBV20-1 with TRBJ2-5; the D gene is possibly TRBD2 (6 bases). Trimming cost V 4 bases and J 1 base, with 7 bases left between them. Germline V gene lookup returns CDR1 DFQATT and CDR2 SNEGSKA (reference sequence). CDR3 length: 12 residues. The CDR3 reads CSAMEGQETQYF. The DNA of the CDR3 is TGCAGTGCTATGGAGGGCCAAGAGACCCAGTACTTC.

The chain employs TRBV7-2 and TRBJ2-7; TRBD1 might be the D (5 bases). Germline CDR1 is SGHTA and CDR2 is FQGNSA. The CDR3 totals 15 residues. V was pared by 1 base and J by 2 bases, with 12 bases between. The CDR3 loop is CASSLGGISTYEQYF. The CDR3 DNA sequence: TGTGCCAGCAGCTTAGGGGGCATTAGCACCTACGAGCAGTACTTC.

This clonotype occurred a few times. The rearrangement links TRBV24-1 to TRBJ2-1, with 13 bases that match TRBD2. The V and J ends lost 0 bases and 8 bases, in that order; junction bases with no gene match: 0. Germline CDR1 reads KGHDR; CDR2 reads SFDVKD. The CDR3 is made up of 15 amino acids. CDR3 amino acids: CATSDLGTSGDEQFF. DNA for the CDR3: TGTGCCACCAGTGATTTGGGGACTAGCGGGGATGAGCAGTTCTTC.

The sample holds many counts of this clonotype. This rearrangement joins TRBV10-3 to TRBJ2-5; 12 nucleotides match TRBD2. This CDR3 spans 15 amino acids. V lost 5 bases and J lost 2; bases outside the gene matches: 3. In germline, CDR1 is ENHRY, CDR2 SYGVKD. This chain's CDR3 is CAISLAGGRQETQYF. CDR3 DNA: TGTGCCATCAGTCTAGCGGGGGGGCGGCAAGAGACCCAGTACTTC.

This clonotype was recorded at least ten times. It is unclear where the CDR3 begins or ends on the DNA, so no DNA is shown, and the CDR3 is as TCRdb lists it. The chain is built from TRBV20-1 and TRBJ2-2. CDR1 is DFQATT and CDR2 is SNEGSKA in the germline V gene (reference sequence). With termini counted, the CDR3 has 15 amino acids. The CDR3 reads CSALKRRRTPGSCFF.

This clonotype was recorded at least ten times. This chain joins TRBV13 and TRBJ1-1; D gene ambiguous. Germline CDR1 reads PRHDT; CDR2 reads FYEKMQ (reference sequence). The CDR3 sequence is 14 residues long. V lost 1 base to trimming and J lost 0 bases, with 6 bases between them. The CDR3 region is CASSLDPMNTEAFF. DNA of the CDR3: TGTGCCAGCAGCTTAGATCCGATGAACACTGAAGCTTTCTTT.